Reported below is one TCR beta chain. Assay used: immunoSEQ multiplex PCR; TCRdb lists only in-frame clones, some missing. The data contain hundreds of thousands of clones, more than 70% of them singletons. CDR1 is MNHNS, CDR2 SASEGT, per germline. V gave up 3 bases and J gave up 15 bases, with 18 bases separating them. This CDR3 has 13 residues. The sample originates from a study of blood T cell repertoires in COVID-19. This clonotype originated in a woman aged 55-69 years in a cohort exposed to, infected with or recovered from COVID-19 (not recorded which). The chain combines TRBV6-1 with TRBJ2-1; weak D call: TRBD1 (6 bases). The source material was PBMCs or T cells enriched from blood (not recorded which). CDR3 protein: CASSEGARGSRFF. In nucleotides, the CDR3 is TGTGCCAGCAGTGAGGGGGCGAGAGGATCACGGTTCTTC.